This TCR beta chain was sequenced in a study of identical twins. Notes on the study in general: Beta out-of-frame sequences displayed a weaker excess of sharing between twins.

Trimming shortened V by 3 bases and J by 8 bases, and 8 bases separated the two germline ends. CDR1 and CDR2 from the germline V gene are KGHSH and LQKENI. The CDR3 spans 12 residues. Each CDR3 protein gets one entry after TCRdb re-called the 5' RACE reads with MiXCR. Among more than 400,000 distinct CDR3 sequences, roughly 15% were seen once, and the ten largest hold nearly 0.45%. This clonotype was counted only a few times. Its antigen is currently unknown. These sequences were also reported in another study, on yellow fever vaccine responses in identical twins.

Material for sequencing was CD4+ T cells sorted from blood. The chain joins TRBV18 to TRBJ2-4; D possibly uses TRBD1 or TRBD2 (5 bases each). The receptor's source is a woman younger than 30 in good health. CDR3 residues: CASSPGTDIQYF. As DNA, the CDR3 is TGTGCCAGCTCACCGGGGACGGACATTCAGTACTTC.